Following are 15 T cell receptor beta chains from one sample sequenced in a study of T cell responses to AZD1222 COVID-19 vaccine. Data came from immunoSEQ multiplex PCR; TCRdb stores just in-frame clones and leaves some out. This table has tens of thousands of clones, 70% to 90% appearing once. Sample: peripheral blood, taken on day 0 of AZD1222 vaccination. The receptors were sampled from an adult in good health.

The gene calls are TRBV5-1 and TRBJ1-2; 9 bases are shared with TRBD1. The V gene end was trimmed by 5 bases and the J gene end by 3 bases; junction bases not matched to a gene: 8. The CDR3 contains 15 residues. Germline V gives CDR1 SGHRS, CDR2 YFSETQ. CDR3 in amino acids: CASSYTGTGYYGYTF. CDR3 DNA sequence: TGCGCCAGCAGTTATACCGGGACAGGGTACTATGGCTACACCTTC.

The chain couples TRBV6-6 to TRBJ1-5, with unresolved D. Germline loops: CDR1 MNHNY, CDR2 SVGAGI (reference sequence). Trimming shortened V by 6 bases and J by 1 base, and 7 bases separated the two germline ends. This CDR3 is built from 13 residues. CDR3 residues: CASRSLSNQPQHF. DNA for the CDR3: TGTGCCAGCAGATCACTAAGCAATCAGCCCCAGCATTTT.

The V and J genes are TRBV19 and TRBJ1-2; the match to TRBD1 covers 10 bases. The CDR3 is 15 amino acids. Per germline, CDR1 LNHDA and CDR2 SQIVND (reference sequence). V was clipped by 4 bases and J by 2 bases; unmatched bases: 4. CDR3 protein: CASSSGQGVNYGYTF. CDR3 coding DNA: TGTGCCAGTAGTAGCGGACAGGGGGTCAACTATGGCTACACCTTC.

CDR3 bases: TGTGCCAGCAGCTTATACTTTGTGGGGAACTACGAGCAGTACTTC. Translated: CASSLYFVGNYEQYF. The chain combines TRBV11-2 with TRBJ2-7; D gene unclear. The CDR3 runs 15 residues. The V and J ends lost 2 bases and 3 bases respectively, with 14 bases between them. Germline loops: CDR1 SGHAT, CDR2 FQNNGV.

This sequence joins TRBV7-2 and TRBJ2-3; TRBD2 agrees at 8 bases. V shed 4 bases and J 5 bases; nucleotides not matched to a gene: 20. The CDR3 extends over 19 amino acids. Germline V gives CDR1 SGHTA, CDR2 FQGNSA. The CDR3 is CASSSRISVARGAIDTQYF. The CDR3 DNA sequence: TGTGCCAGCAGCTCCCGCATCTCGGTGGCGCGGGGGGCAATAGATACGCAGTATTTT.

This clone came up a few times. Within the sample, other DNA sequences also encode this same CDR3. This chain links TRBV6-4 with TRBJ2-3, with D perhaps matching TRBD2 (7 bases). This CDR3 has 14 amino acids. The germline V and J ends were trimmed by 5 bases and 2 bases, with 11 bases remaining between them. Per the germline V gene, CDR1 is MRHNA and CDR2 is SNTAGT. The CDR3 DNA reads as TGTGCCAGCAGTCGCGGGGGCTCCACAGATACGCAGTATTTT. Amino acids: CASSRGGSTDTQYF.

The chain links TRBV12-3 or TRBV12-4 to TRBJ1-2, with D hard to call. V shed 1 base and J shed 8 bases, with 5 bases lying between them. This CDR3 region has 11 residues. CDR3 sequence: CASSLVGGYTF. DNA of the CDR3: TGTGCCAGCAGTTTAGTCGGCGGCTACACCTTC.

This clone was picked up one time. This CDR3 reads CASSYSMTSGPYEQYF. In DNA, the CDR3 is TGTGCCAGCAGTTACTCGATGACTAGCGGGCCCTACGAGCAGTACTTC. The chain combines TRBV6-5 with TRBJ2-7; TRBD2 matches at 10 bases. Germline trimming cut 0 bases from V and 2 bases from J; bases unmatched to any gene: 4. The germline V gene has CDR1 MNHEY and CDR2 SVGAGI. The CDR3 totals 16 residues.

The chain links TRBV5-6 to TRBJ2-3; TRBD2 agrees at 8 bases. V trimming: 1 base; J trimming: 3 bases; junction bases outside the gene matches: 1. The CDR3 is made up of 14 amino acids. Germline V gene data show CDR1 as SGHDT and CDR2 as YYEEEE. DNA for the CDR3: TGTGCCAGCAGCTTGCGGGGGGGTACAGATACGCAGTATTTT. It is translated as CASSLRGGTDTQYF.

CDR3 protein: CASSVGTQVLGDTQYF. In DNA, the CDR3 is TGTGCCAGCAGCGTAGGGACCCAGGTCCTCGGTGATACGCAGTATTTT. The chain combines TRBV9 with TRBJ2-3, with D hard to call. This CDR3 spans 16 amino acids. Germline V gene lookup returns CDR1 SGDLS and CDR2 YYNGEE. Trimming shortened V by 0 bases and J by 6 bases, and 17 bases separated the two germline ends.

V gene TRBV11-3 combines with J gene TRBJ1-6, with TRBD1 as a possible D gene (6 bases). The germline V and J ends were trimmed by 5 bases and 9 bases, with 17 bases remaining between them. CDR1 and CDR2 from the germline V gene are SGHNT and YENEEA. The CDR3 consists of 15 residues. The DNA of the CDR3 is TGTGCCAGCAGCCCAATCGCAGGGGTGGGTTCACCCCTCCACTTT. Protein sequence: CASSPIAGVGSPLHF.

V and J are TRBV9 and TRBJ2-7; D unresolved. V shed 5 bases and J shed 0 bases, with 6 bases lying between them. The CDR3 spans 12 residues. Per germline, CDR1 SGDLS and CDR2 YYNGEE. CDR3: CASSASSYEQYF. Here the CDR3 DNA reads TGTGCCAGCAGTGCAAGCTCCTACGAGCAGTACTTC.

This clone has a single count. V is TRBV7-3 and J is TRBJ2-1; either TRBD1 or TRBD2 may supply D (6 bases each). Trimming cost V 8 bases and J 7 bases, with 15 bases left between them. Per germline, CDR1 SGHTA and CDR2 FQGTGA. This CDR3 comprises 13 residues. The CDR3 spells CASGRGPGNEQFF. DNA of the CDR3: TGTGCCAGCGGCCGGGGGCCTGGGAATGAGCAGTTCTTC.

The rearrangement joins TRBV11-2 to TRBJ2-2, with D perhaps assigned TRBD1 or TRBD2 (5 bases each). The germline V and J ends were trimmed by 0 bases and 3 bases, with 8 bases remaining between them. Germline V gene lookup returns CDR1 SGHAT and CDR2 FQNNGV. This CDR3 has 15 residues. The CDR3 nucleotides are TGTGCCAGCAGCTTAGACAGGGAGCACACCGGGGAGCTGTTTTTT. The encoded protein is CASSLDREHTGELFF.

V gene TRBV7-2 combines with J gene TRBJ1-4; tentatively, D is TRBD1 (5 bases). Between the trimmed V and J ends, which lost 1 base and 6 bases, there was a span of 12 bases. This CDR3 has 15 residues. The V gene's germline CDR1 is SGHTA and CDR2 FQGNSA. For the CDR3, the DNA is TGTGCCAGCAGCTTAGAAGGGACGGGGCATGAAAAACTGTTTTTT. Residues: CASSLEGTGHEKLFF.